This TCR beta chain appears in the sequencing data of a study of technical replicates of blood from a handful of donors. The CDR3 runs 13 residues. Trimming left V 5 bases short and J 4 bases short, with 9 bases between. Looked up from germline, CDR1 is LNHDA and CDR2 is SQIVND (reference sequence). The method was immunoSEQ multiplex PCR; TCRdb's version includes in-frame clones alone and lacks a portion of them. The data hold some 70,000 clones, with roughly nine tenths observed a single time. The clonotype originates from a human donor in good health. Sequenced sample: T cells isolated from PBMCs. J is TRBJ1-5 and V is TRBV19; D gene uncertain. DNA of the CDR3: TGTGCCAGTAGTTTCCAGGATAATCAGCCCCAGCATTTT. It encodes CASSFQDNQPQHF.